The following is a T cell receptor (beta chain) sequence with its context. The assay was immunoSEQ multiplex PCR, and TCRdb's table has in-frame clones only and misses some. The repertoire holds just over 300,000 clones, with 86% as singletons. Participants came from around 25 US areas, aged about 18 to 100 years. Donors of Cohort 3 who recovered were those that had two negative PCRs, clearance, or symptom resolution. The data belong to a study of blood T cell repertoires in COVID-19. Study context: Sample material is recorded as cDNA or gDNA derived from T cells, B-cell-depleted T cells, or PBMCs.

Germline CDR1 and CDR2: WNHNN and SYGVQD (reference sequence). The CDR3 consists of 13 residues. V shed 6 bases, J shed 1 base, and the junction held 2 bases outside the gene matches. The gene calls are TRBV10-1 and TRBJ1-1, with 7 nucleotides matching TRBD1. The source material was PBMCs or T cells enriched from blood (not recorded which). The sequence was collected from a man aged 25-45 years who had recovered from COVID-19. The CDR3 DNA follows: TGCGCCAGCAGGACAGGGCAGAACACTGAAGCTTTCTTT. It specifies CASRTGQNTEAFF.